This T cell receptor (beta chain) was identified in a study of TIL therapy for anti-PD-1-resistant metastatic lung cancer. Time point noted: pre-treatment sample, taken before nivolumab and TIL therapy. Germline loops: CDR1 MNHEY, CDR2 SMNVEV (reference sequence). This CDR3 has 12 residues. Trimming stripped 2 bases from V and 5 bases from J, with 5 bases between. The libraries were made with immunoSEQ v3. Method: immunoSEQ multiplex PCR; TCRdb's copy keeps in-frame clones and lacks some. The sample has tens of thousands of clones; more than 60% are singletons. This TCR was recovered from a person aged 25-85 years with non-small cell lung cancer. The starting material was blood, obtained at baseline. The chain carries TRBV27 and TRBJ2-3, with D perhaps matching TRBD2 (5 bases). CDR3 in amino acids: CASSLEGDTQYF. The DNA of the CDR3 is TGTGCCAGCAGTTTAGAGGGAGATACGCAGTATTTT.